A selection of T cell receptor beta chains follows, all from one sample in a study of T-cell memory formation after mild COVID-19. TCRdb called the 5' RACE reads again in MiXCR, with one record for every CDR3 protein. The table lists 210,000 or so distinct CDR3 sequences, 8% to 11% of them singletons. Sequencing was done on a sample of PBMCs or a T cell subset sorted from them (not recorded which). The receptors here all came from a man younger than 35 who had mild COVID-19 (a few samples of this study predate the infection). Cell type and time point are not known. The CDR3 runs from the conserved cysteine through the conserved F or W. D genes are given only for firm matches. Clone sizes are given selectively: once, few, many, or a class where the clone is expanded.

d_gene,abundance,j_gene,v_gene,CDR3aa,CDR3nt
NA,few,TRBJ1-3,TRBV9,CASSVDPRSSGNTIYF,TGTGCCAGCAGCGTAGATCCCCGAAGCTCTGGAAACACCATATATTTT
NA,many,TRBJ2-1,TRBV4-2,CASSQDGTSSYNEQFF,TGTGCCAGCAGCCAAGATGGGACCAGCTCCTACAATGAGCAGTTCTTC
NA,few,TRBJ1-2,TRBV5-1,CASSTPDYGYTF,TGCGCCAGCTCCACCCCAGACTATGGCTACACCTTC
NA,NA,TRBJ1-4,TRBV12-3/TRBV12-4,CASSPGRLGVGEKLFF,TGTGCCAGCAGCCCGGGGCGTTTGGGGGTGGGTGAAAAACTGTTTTTT
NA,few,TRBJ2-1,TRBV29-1,CSAERGVNEQFF,TGCAGCGCTGAGAGGGGAGTCAATGAGCAGTTCTTC
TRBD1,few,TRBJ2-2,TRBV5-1,CASSARTGPRGELFF,TGCGCCAGCAGCGCGCGGACAGGACCACGGGGGGAGCTGTTTTTT
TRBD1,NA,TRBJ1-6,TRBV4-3,CASSQDGQGYSPLHF,TGCGCCAGCAGCCAGGACGGACAGGGTTATTCACCCCTCCACTTT
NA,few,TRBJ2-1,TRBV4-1,CASSQEDRTLYNEQFF,TGCGCCAGCAGCCAAGAGGATCGAACTCTGTACAATGAGCAGTTCTTC
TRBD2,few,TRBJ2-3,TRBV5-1,CASSSLGSGGAADTQYF,TGCGCCAGCAGCTCCCTGGGTAGCGGGGGGGCGGCAGATACGCAGTATTTT
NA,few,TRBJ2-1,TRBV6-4,CASSSRAGTLEGQFF,TGTGCCAGCAGCTCGAGGGCGGGGACCCTCGAAGGGCAGTTCTTC
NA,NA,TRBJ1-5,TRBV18,CASSPQSGESNQPQHF,TGTGCCAGCTCACCCCAGTCGGGCGAAAGCAATCAGCCCCAGCATTTT
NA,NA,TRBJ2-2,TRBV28,CASIRGRTGELFF,TGTGCCAGCATTCGGGGGAGGACCGGGGAGCTGTTTTTT
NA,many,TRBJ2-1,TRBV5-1,CASSRDGYNEQFF,TGCGCCAGCAGCCGGGACGGCTACAATGAGCAGTTCTTC
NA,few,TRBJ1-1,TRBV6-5,CASSRAPTGVEAFF,TGTGCCAGCAGCCGTGCCCCGACAGGCGTTGAAGCTTTCTTT
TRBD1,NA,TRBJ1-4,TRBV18,CASSPRTGDEKLFF,TGTGCCAGCTCACCTCGGACAGGGGATGAAAAACTGTTTTTT
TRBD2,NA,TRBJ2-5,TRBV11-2,CASSLDLASGGGETQYF,TGTGCCAGCAGCTTAGATCTGGCTAGCGGGGGGGGAGAGACCCAGTACTTC
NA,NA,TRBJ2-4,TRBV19,CASSSIAQVKNIQYF,TGTGCCAGTAGTTCGATCGCACAGGTAAAAAACATTCAGTACTTC
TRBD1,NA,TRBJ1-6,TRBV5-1,CASSPGQVYSPLHF,TGCGCCAGCAGCCCCGGACAGGTTTATTCACCCCTCCACTTT
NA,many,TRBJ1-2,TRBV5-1,CASSSRGDFYGYTF,TGCGCCAGCAGCTCCCGAGGGGACTTCTATGGCTACACCTTC
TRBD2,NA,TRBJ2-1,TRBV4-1,CASSHPFSGGYPTEQFF,TGCGCCAGCAGCCACCCTTTTAGCGGGGGGTACCCTACTGAGCAGTTCTTC
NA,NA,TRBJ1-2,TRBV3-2,CASSQDPPRGDYGYTF,TGTGCCAGCAGCCAAGATCCCCCCAGGGGAGACTATGGCTACACCTTC
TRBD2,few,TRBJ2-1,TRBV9,CASQLAGGNEQFF,TGTGCCAGCCAACTAGCGGGGGGCAATGAGCAGTTCTTC
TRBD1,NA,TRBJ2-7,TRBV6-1,CASSARQGWDEQYF,TGTGCCAGCAGTGCTCGACAGGGCTGGGACGAGCAGTACTTC
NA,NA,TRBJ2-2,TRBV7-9,CASSFQGRRNTGELFF,TGTGCCAGCAGCTTCCAGGGGAGACGGAACACCGGGGAGCTGTTTTTT
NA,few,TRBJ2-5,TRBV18,CASSPLTGEETQYF,TGTGCCAGCTCACCACTGACAGGAGAAGAGACCCAGTACTTC
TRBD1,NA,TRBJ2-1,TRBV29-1,CSVLGQGDYEQFF,TGCAGCGTCCTGGGACAGGGAGACTATGAGCAGTTCTTC
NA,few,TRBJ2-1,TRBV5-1,CASSLGGSAGYNEQFF,TGCGCCAGCAGCCTTGGCGGTTCGGCAGGCTACAATGAGCAGTTCTTC
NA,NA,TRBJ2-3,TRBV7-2,CASSLTPSPTDTQYF,TGTGCCAGCAGCTTAACGCCTTCTCCAACAGATACGCAGTATTTT
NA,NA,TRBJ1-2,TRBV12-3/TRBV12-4,CASSLRGAYYGYTF,TGTGCCAGCAGTTTAAGGGGGGCCTACTATGGCTACACCTTC
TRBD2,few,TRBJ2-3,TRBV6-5,CASRTGTSLYTQYF,TGTGCCAGCAGGACCGGGACTAGTCTCTATACGCAGTATTTT
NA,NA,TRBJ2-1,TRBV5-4,CASSLTSDLLNEQFF,TGTGCCAGCAGCCTTACGAGTGATCTCCTCAATGAGCAGTTCTTC
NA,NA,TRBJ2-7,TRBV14,CASSPVLTGAYEQYF,TGTGCCAGCAGCCCCGTCCTTACCGGCGCCTACGAGCAGTACTTC
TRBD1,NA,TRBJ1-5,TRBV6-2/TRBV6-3,CASTDATGGSYSNQPKHF,TGTGCCAGCACCGACGCGACAGGGGGCTCTTATAGCAATCAGCCCAAGCATTTT
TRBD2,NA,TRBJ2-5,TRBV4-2,CASSQGQTSGEETQYF,TGTGCCAGCAGCCAAGGCCAGACTAGCGGGGAGGAGACCCAGTACTTC
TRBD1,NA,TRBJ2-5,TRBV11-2,CASSFRAPTGYQETQYF,TGTGCCAGCAGCTTTAGGGCCCCGACAGGGTATCAAGAGACCCAGTACTTC
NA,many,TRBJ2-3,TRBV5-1,CASRVGLTDTQYF,TGCGCCAGCAGAGTTGGACTTACCGATACGCAGTATTTT
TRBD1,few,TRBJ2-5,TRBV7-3,CASSSGTGYETQYF,TGTGCCAGCAGCTCTGGGACAGGGTACGAGACCCAGTACTTC
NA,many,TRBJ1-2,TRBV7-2,CASSLARGRGYGYTF,TGTGCCAGCAGCTTAGCGCGGGGCAGGGGCTATGGCTACACCTTC
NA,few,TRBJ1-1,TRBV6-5,CASSYAGHLNTEAFF,TGTGCCAGCAGTTACGCTGGTCATCTGAACACTGAAGCTTTCTTT
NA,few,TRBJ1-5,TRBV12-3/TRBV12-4,CASSLAIIQGGQPQHF,TGTGCCAGCAGTTTAGCGATTATACAGGGAGGTCAGCCCCAGCATTTT
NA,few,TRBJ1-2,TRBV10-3,CAINSLGSYGYTF,TGTGCCATCAACTCACTGGGGAGCTATGGCTACACCTTC
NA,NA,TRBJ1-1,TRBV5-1,CASSRGEFRNTEAFF,TGCGCCAGCTCCCGGGGGGAGTTTAGGAACACTGAAGCTTTCTTT
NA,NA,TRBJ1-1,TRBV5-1,CASSTSQNTEAFF,TGCGCCAGCAGCACCAGTCAGAACACTGAAGCTTTCTTT
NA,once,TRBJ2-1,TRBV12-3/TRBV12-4,CASSPSYEQFF,TGTGCCAGCAGTCCTAGCTATGAGCAGTTCTTC
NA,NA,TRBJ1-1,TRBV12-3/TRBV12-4,CASSFVTGMNTEAFF,TGTGCCAGCAGTTTTGTCACAGGGATGAACACTGAAGCTTTCTTT
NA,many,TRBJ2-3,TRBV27,CASRLGDTQYF,TGTGCCAGCCGATTGGGGGATACGCAGTATTTT
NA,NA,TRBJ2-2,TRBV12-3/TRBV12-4,CASSSTRGGGELFF,TGTGCCAGCAGTTCCACCCGGGGCGGAGGGGAGCTGTTTTTT
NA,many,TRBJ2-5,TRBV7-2,CASSLSGETQYF,TGTGCCAGCAGCTTAAGTGGGGAGACCCAGTACTTC
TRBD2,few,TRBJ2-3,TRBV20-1,CSADGLAGTDTQYF,TGCAGTGCTGACGGACTAGCGGGGACAGATACGCAGTATTTT
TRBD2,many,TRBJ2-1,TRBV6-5,CASSSRTSGGGEQFF,TGTGCCAGCAGTTCTAGGACTAGCGGGGGAGGTGAGCAGTTCTTC
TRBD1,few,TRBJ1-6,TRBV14,CASSQDLGQGVSPLHF,TGTGCCAGCAGCCAAGATTTAGGACAGGGTGTATCACCCCTCCACTTT
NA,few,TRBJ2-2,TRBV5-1,CASSWGDWNTGELFF,TGCGCCAGCAGCTGGGGGGACTGGAACACCGGGGAGCTGTTTTTT
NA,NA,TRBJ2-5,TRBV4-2,CASSQEGRGAYQETQYF,TGTGCCAGCAGCCAAGAAGGGCGGGGCGCTTACCAAGAGACCCAGTACTTC
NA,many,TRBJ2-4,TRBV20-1,CSAGDMSIQYF,TGCAGTGCTGGGGACATGTCAATTCAGTACTTC
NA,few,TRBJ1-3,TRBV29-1,CTFKGTGNTIYF,TGCACTTTCAAGGGGACTGGAAACACCATATATTTT